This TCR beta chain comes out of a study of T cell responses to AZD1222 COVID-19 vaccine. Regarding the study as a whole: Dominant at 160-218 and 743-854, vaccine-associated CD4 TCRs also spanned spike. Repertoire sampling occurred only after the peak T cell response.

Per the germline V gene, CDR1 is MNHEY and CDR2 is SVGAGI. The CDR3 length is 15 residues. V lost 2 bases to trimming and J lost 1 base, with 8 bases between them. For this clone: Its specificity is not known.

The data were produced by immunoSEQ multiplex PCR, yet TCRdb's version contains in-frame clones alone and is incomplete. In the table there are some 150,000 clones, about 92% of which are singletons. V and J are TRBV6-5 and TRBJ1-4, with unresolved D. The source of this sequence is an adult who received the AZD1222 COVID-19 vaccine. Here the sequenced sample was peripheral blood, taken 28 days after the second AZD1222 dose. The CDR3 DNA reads TGTGCCAGCAGTTACGATCGACTAACTAATGAAAAACTGTTTTTT. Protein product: CASSYDRLTNEKLFF.